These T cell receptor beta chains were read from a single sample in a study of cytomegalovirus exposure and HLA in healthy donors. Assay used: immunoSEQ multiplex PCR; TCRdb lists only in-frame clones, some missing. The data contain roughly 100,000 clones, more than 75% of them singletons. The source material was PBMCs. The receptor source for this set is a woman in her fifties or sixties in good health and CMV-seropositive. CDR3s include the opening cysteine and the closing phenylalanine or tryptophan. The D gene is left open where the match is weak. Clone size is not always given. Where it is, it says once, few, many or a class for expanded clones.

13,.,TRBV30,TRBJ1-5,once,CAWGDEGHQPQHF,TGTGCCTGGGGGGATGAGGGCCATCAGCCCCAGCATTTT
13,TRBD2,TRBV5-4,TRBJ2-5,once,CASTSSGQETQYF,TGTGCCAGCACGTCTAGCGGGCAAGAGACCCAGTACTTC
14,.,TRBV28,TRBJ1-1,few,CARAGLVRNTEAFF,TGTGCCCGAGCAGGTCTCGTCCGGAACACTGAAGCTTTCTTT
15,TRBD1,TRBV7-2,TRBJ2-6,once,CASSLNPGQGTRLTF,TGTGCCAGCAGCTTAAATCCGGGACAGGGGACCCGCCTGACTTTC
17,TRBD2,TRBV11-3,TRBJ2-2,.,CASSSGPTSGDPGELFF,TGTGCCAGCAGTTCAGGGCCGACTAGCGGGGATCCCGGGGAGCTGTTTTTT
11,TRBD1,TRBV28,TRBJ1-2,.,CASSDTTGAYF,TGTGCCAGCAGCGATACGACAGGGGCTTACTTC
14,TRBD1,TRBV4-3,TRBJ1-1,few,CASSQDRGRTEAFF,TGCGCCAGCAGCCAAGACAGGGGGAGGACTGAAGCTTTCTTT
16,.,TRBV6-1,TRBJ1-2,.,CASSELLGPPNYGYTF,TGTGCCAGCAGTGAATTGCTCGGTCCGCCTAACTATGGCTACACCTTC
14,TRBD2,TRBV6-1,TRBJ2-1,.,CASVSGGAGNEQFF,TGTGCCAGCGTTAGCGGGGGGGCGGGAAATGAGCAGTTCTTC
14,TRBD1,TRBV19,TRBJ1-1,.,CASAVDRGFTEAFF,TGTGCCAGTGCTGTAGACAGGGGCTTCACTGAAGCTTTCTTT
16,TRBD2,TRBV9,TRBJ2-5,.,CASSVGPSGAEETQYF,TGTGCCAGCAGCGTAGGTCCTAGCGGCGCTGAAGAGACCCAGTACTTC
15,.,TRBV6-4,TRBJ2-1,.,CASSDSWGPGNEQFF,TGTGCCAGCAGTGACTCCTGGGGGCCGGGCAATGAGCAGTTCTTC
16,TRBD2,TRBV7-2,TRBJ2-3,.,CASSPGLAGNTDTQYF,TGTGCCAGCAGCCCGGGACTAGCGGGGAACACAGATACGCAGTATTTT
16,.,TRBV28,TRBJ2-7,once,CASSLPLGGLTYEQYF,TGTGCCAGCAGTTTGCCCTTGGGGGGATTAACCTACGAGCAGTACTTC
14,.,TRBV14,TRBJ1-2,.,CASSQVGGGHGYTF,TGTGCCAGCAGCCAAGTAGGGGGGGGCCATGGCTACACCTTC
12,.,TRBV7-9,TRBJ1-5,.,CSSSLVRGAQHF,TGTTCCAGCAGCTTAGTCAGGGGCGCCCAGCATTTT
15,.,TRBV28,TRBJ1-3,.,CASSLLGGAGNTIYF,TGTGCCAGCAGTTTATTAGGCGGTGCCGGAAACACCATATATTTT
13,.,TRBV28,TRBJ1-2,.,CASSLRQIYGYTF,TGTGCCAGCAGTTTGCGGCAGATCTATGGCTACACCTTC